The clone carrying this T cell receptor (beta chain) has more than one count but fewer than ten. Its target is not known. These data originate in a study of response to subunit inactivated influenza vaccine. General observations from the study: Seasonal influenza vaccination, on each occasion, was suggested by the authors to recruit few new T cells.

V was pared by 4 bases and J by 10 bases, with 12 bases of the junction left unmatched. Germline V gene lookup returns CDR1 DFQATT and CDR2 SNEGSKA (reference sequence). The CDR3 totals 15 residues. MiXCR, applied by TCRdb to the RT-PCR reads, yields one record per CDR3 protein. Of 700,000 to 800,000 distinct CDR3 sequences listed, approximately 18% are singletons. The chain has TRBV20-1 and TRBJ2-1; 11 bases match TRBD2. The material sequenced was PBMCs from blood, taken approximately 5 days after vaccination. This TCR came from a man aged 45 to 65 who received an inactivated influenza vaccine. The CDR3 region is CSAKMTSGVQGEQFF. CDR3 DNA sequence: TGCAGTGCTAAGATGACTAGCGGGGTCCAGGGGGAGCAGTTCTTC.